The table lists the clone carrying this T cell receptor beta chain with a few counts. J was trimmed by 1 base and V by 3 bases; bases with no gene match: 12. The CDR3 contains 18 residues. Using a J-beta primer mix together with a sample-barcoded 5' primer, a second PCR was run for roughly 6 to 12 cycles. TCRdb processed the 5' RACE reads anew with MiXCR; each CDR3 protein has one entry. This sample yields fewer than 2 million distinct CDR3 sequences, of which approximately 40% are seen a single time; about 21% belongs to the top ten. This sample was taken from a study of blood T cells in healthy people across ages.

This sequence was found in a human donor in good health. The sequenced sample consisted of blood. This chain links TRBV12-3 or TRBV12-4 with TRBJ2-4; the match to TRBD1 covers 7 bases. The CDR3 loop is CASSFQGGETEAKNIQYF. The CDR3 nucleotides read TGTGCCAGCAGTTTCCAAGGGGGCGAGACGGAGGCCAAAAACATTCAGTACTTC.